This TCR beta chain emerged from a study of blood T cell repertoires in COVID-19. The wider study: Nucleic acid was either cDNA or gDNA, and it came from T cells, B-cell-depleted T cells, or PBMCs.

This table comes from immunoSEQ multiplex PCR, and its TCRdb copy is limited to in-frame clones, with some not included. The repertoire holds about 23,000 clones, with over 55% as singletons. The CDR3 runs 14 residues. The ends were cut back, 2 bases at V and 6 bases at J, with 11 bases in the middle. Germline CDR1 LGHNA, CDR2 YSLEER. The J gene is TRBJ2-1, the V gene TRBV4-3; D perhaps matches TRBD2 (6 bases). The sequenced sample was peripheral blood. The source of this sequence is a woman older than 75 with acute or convalescent COVID-19. The CDR3 reads CASSQTLALNEQFF. CDR3 in DNA: TGCGCCAGCAGCCAAACCCTAGCGCTCAATGAGCAGTTCTTC.